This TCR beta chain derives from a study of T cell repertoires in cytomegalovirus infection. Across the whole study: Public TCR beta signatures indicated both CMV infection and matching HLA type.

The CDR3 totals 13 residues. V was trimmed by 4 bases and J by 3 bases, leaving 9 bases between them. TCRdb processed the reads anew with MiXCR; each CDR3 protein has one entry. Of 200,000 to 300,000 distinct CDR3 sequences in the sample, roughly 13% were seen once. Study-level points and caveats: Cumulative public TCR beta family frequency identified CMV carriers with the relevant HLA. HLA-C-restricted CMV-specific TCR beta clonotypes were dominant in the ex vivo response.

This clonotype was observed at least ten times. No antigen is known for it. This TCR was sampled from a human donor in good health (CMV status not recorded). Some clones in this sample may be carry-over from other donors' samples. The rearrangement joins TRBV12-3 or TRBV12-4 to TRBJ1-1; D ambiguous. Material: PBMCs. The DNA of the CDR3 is TGTGCCAGCAGTTCAACCGGGTACACTGAAGCTTTCTTT. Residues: CASSSTGYTEAFF.